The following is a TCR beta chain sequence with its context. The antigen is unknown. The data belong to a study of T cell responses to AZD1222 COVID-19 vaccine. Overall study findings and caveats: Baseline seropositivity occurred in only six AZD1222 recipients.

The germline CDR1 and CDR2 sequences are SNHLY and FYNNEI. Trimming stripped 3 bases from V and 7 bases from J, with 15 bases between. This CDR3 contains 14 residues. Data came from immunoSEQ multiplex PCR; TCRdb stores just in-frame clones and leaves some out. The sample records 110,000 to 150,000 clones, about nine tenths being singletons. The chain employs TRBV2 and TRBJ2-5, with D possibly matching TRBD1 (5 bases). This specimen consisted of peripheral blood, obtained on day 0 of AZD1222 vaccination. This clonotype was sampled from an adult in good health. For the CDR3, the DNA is TGTGCCAGCAGTGATGCCCAGGGTTTCGGGACCCAGTACTTC. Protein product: CASSDAQGFGTQYF.